This T cell receptor (beta chain) was sequenced in a study of radiation and T cells in renal cell carcinoma. Study-level points and caveats: In blood, top tumor clones expanded by 2 weeks, shrinking by 4. Baseline intratumoral clonotype presence is unknown without pretreatment biopsies.

Sequencing was performed with immunoSEQ multiplex PCR; in TCRdb, only in-frame clones are kept and a portion is missing. This table holds some 81,000 clones, about 88% found once. This clone was counted only a few times. Its antigen is not identified. Deletions cut 0 bases from V and 0 bases from J, with 6 bases between. The CDR3 sequence is 14 residues long. Germline assignment: CDR1 SGHRS and CDR2 YFSETQ. As to time point: blood 4 weeks post-SBRT, at nephrectomy. Treatment described: 15 Gy SBRT to primary tumor, nephrectomy 4 weeks later. Serial blood draws occurred at baseline and 2 and 4 weeks post-SBRT. Clear cell pathology was present in this patient's renal cell carcinoma.

The rearrangement uses TRBV5-1 and TRBJ1-1; D not certain. This receptor was obtained from a woman between 70 and 85 years old with renal cell carcinoma. The sequencing here drew on blood, taken from a patient whose treatment included radiotherapy and nephrectomy. The CDR3 nucleotides are TGCGCCAGCAGCTTGGGGCACCTGAACACTGAAGCTTTCTTT. Translating it yields CASSLGHLNTEAFF.